This T cell receptor beta chain appears in the sequencing data of a study of T cells after yellow fever vaccination. A single count supports this clonotype. Its specificity is not known. TCRdb called the 5' RACE reads again in MiXCR, with one record for every CDR3 protein. The sample holds 500,000 to 550,000 distinct CDR3 sequences; just over 20% are singletons and the top ten take approximately 16%. Findings and caveats of the study: The study found a weaker secondary response that peaked faster, day 5 versus 15. Post-booster samples contained most primary-vaccination clones (approximately 96% CD4, roughly 88% CD8).

The material sequenced was PBMCs, taken approximately 22 days after the first yellow fever vaccination. The receptor comes from a man aged 18 to 30 who received the YFV17D yellow fever vaccine.

The CDR3 bases are TGTGCCAGCAAAAAGGGGACTGTGGCCGGCTACACCTTC. It encodes CASKKGTVAGYTF. This chain uses TRBV6-1 with TRBJ1-2; maybe TRBD1 (5 bases). The CDR3 contains 13 residues. Trimming took off 7 bases at V and 8 bases at J, with 17 bases between the two ends. Looked up from germline, CDR1 is MNHNS and CDR2 is SASEGT.